The 14 T cell receptor beta chains below all came from one sample that was sequenced in a study of regulatory T cells in long-lasting Graves disease. This sample's time point: newly diagnosed GD, antithyroid drugs for less than 3 months. PBMCs were the source of the RNA used for TCR sequencing. Sequencing libraries for TCR beta were prepared with iRepertoire HTBI primers and Arm-PCR of CDR3 regions. From the multiplex PCR reads, TCRdb called clonotypes with MiXCR, one entry per CDR3 protein. The sample has 550,000 to 600,000 distinct CDR3 sequences, about 16% seen once. These sequences were also reported in another study, on T cells in Graves' hyperthyroidism and ophthalmopathy.

The specimen comprised peripheral blood mononuclear cells (PBMCs), sampled at new diagnosis, from a patient treated with antithyroid drugs. Receptors were obtained from a man younger than 30 with Graves disease.

Note on this clonotype: At one boundary the junction diverges from the germline segment, which might be a read error. The chain joins TRBV18 to TRBJ1-1, with 7 bases lining up with TRBD1. This CDR3 region has 14 residues. Germline assignment: CDR1 KGHSH and CDR2 LQKENI. CDR3 nucleotides: TGTGCCAGCTCGTATACAGGGGCGGACACTGAAGTTTTCTTT. Encoded protein: CASSYTGADTEVFF.

This clonotype appeared a few times. The V and J genes are TRBV6-2 or TRBV6-3 and TRBJ1-2; TRBD1 matches 7 bases. Germline V lookup: CDR1 MNHEY, CDR2 SVGEGT. V shed 5 bases and J 0 bases; nucleotides not matched to a gene: 6. The CDR3 consists of 15 residues. The CDR3 nucleotides are TGTGCCAGCAGTAGGACAGGAGAAGCTAACTATGGCTACACCTTC. Translation: CASSRTGEANYGYTF.

This clonotype has just a few counts. This chain links TRBV27 with TRBJ2-7; 9 nucleotides match TRBD1. The CDR3 sequence is 15 residues long. Trimming took 7 bases from V and 4 from J; bases not matched to a gene: 11. Germline V lookup: CDR1 MNHEY, CDR2 SMNVEV (reference sequence). CDR3 protein: CASTRGGTGRYEQYF. DNA for the CDR3: TGTGCCAGCACTCGAGGGGGGACAGGGCGTTACGAGCAGTACTTC.

The chain uses TRBV6-1 and TRBJ1-2; a possible D gene is TRBD1 (6 bases). CDR3 length equals 13 residues. The V and J ends lost 8 bases and 8 bases respectively, with 18 bases between them. CDR1 is MNHNS and CDR2 is SASEGT in the germline V gene. The CDR3 DNA follows: TGTGCCAGCGGGGGGGACACCAAAGGCGGCTACACCTTC. It is translated as CASGGDTKGGYTF.

The V gene is TRBV27, the J gene TRBJ2-7, with D tentatively TRBD1 (6 bases). CDR1 MNHEY and CDR2 SMNVEV come from the germline V gene (reference sequence). CDR3 length equals 13 residues. V shed 8 bases and J shed 2 bases, with 13 bases lying between them. Here the CDR3 reads CASSGQPTYEQYF. The CDR3 bases are TGTGCCAGCTCCGGACAGCCAACCTACGAGCAGTACTTC.

Notes on this clonotype: A read error may produce the germline difference seen at one junction end. The chain recombines TRBV20-1 with TRBJ2-1; 8 bases line up with TRBD2. This CDR3 is 13 amino acids long. CDR1 DFQATT and CDR2 SNEGSKA come from the germline V gene (reference sequence). CDR3 sequence (DNA): TGCAGTGCTAGTAGCGGGGCCGGGGATGAGCGGTTCTTC. Translating gives CSASSGAGDERFF.

This chain links TRBV2 with TRBJ1-1; D ambiguous. The CDR3 is 12 amino acids. Germline-derived CDR1 and CDR2 are SNHLY and FYNNEI. The V end was cut by 10 bases, the J end by 3 bases, with 12 bases between. CDR3 in amino acids: CAIDPGDTEAFF. As DNA, the CDR3 is TGTGCCATCGACCCCGGGGACACTGAAGCTTTCTTT.

This clonotype was counted at least ten times. This chain connects TRBV7-8 to TRBJ2-3; 10 bases map to TRBD2. Trimming cost V 1 base and J 4 bases; bases outside gene matches: 11. This CDR3 has 18 residues. Germline CDR1 reads SGHVS; CDR2 reads FQNEAQ. CDR3 sequence: CASSLVRLAGAQPDTQYF. DNA for the CDR3: TGTGCCAGCAGCTTAGTTCGTCTAGCGGGAGCTCAACCAGATACGCAGTATTTT.

This clonotype was counted many times. The chain has TRBV18 and TRBJ1-4, with D possibly TRBD1 on 6 matching bases. This CDR3 has 15 amino acids. Trimming removed 1 base from V and 3 bases from J, with 9 bases in between. Germline V gene data show CDR1 as KGHSH and CDR2 as LQKENI. The CDR3 DNA is TGTGCCAGCTCACCACGGGGGGCTCCTAATGAAAAACTGTTTTTT. This translates into CASSPRGAPNEKLFF. Together with reference TRBV18 and TRBJ1-4, the CDR3 gives the full variable domain: NAGVMQNPRHLVRRRGQEARLRCSPMKGHSHVYWYRQLPEEGLKFMVYLQKENIIDESGMPKERFSAEFPKEGPSILRIQQVVRGDSAAYFCASSPRGAPNEKLFFGSGTQLSVL.

The CDR3 reads CASSESIADYEQYF. CDR3 bases: TGCGCCAGCAGTGAGTCGATCGCGGATTACGAGCAGTACTTC. The chain employs TRBV10-2 and TRBJ2-7; D uncertain. Germline CDR1 reads WSHSY; CDR2 reads SAAADI. With 0 bases removed from V and 4 bases from J, the gap between germline ends came to 10 bases. The CDR3 is made up of 14 amino acids.

This clonotype appeared a few times. The genes are TRBV2 and TRBJ2-7, with 12 bases that match TRBD2. Germline V gene sequence: CDR1 SNHLY, CDR2 FYNNEI. V shed 2 bases, J shed 3 bases, and the junction held 8 bases outside the gene matches. The CDR3 has 17 amino acids. CDR3 loop: CASSESLAGGIHYEQYF. In nucleotides, the CDR3 is TGTGCCAGCAGTGAATCGCTAGCGGGAGGGATACACTACGAGCAGTACTTC.

The chain is built from TRBV5-1 and TRBJ2-3; D ambiguous. CDR1 is SGHRS and CDR2 is YFSETQ in the germline V gene. The V gene lost 7 bases and the J gene lost 7 bases, with 13 bases spanning the gap. The CDR3 extends over 12 amino acids. CDR3 nucleotides: TGCGCCAGCCCCCATGGTGTCCATACGCAGTATTTT. This sequence encodes CASPHGVHTQYF.

The rearrangement uses TRBV27 and TRBJ2-7; D might be TRBD1 (5 bases). This CDR3 has 13 amino acids. CDR1 and CDR2 from the germline V gene are MNHEY and SMNVEV (reference sequence). V was clipped by 5 bases and J by 2 bases, with 10 bases between them. Here the CDR3 reads CASSLQEAYEQYF. DNA for the CDR3: TGTGCCAGCAGTCTACAGGAAGCCTACGAGCAGTACTTC.

The chain couples TRBV5-6 to TRBJ2-7; 9 bases agree with TRBD1. Trimming removed 1 base from V and 5 bases from J; junction bases left unmatched: 4. CDR1 SGHDT and CDR2 YYEEEE come from the germline V gene. This CDR3 is built from 14 residues. CDR3 sequence (DNA): TGTGCCAGCAGCTTGTACAGGGGGCTGGACGAGCAGTACTTC. As protein: CASSLYRGLDEQYF.